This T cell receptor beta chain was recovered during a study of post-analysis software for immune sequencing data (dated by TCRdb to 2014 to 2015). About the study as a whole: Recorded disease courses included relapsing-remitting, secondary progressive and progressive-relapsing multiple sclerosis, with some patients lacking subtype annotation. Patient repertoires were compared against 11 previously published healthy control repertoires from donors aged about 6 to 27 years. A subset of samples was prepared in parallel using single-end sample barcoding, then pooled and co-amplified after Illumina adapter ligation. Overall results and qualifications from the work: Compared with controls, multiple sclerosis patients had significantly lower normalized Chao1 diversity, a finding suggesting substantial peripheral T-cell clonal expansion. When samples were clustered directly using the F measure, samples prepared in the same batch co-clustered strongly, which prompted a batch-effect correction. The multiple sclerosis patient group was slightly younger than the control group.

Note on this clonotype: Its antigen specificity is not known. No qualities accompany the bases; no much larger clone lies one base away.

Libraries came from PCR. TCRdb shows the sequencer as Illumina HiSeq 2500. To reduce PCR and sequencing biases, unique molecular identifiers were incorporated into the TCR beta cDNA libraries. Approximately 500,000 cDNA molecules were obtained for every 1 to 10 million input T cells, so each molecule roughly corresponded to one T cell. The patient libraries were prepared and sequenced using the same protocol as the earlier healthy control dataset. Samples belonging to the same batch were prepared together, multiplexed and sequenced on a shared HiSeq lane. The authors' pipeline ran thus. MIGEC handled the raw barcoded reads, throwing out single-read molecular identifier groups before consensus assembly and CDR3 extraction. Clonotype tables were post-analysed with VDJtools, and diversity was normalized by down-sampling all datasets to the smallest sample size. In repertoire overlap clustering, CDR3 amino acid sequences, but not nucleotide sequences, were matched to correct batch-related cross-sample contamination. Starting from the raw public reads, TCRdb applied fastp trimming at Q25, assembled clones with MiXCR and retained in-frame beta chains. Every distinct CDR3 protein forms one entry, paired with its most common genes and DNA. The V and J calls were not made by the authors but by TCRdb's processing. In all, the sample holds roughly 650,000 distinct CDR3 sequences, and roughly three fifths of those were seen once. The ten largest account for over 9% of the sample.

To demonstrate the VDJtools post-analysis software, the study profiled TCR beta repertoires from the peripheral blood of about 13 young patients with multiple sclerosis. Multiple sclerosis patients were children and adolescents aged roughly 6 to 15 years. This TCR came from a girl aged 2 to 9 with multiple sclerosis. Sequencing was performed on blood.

This receptor has the CDR3 CASRELYEQYF. In nucleotides, the sequence is TGTGCCAGCAGGGAACTTTACGAGCAGTACTTC. The chain uses TRBV6-1 and TRBJ2-7; the D gene lacks a confident call. CDR1 and CDR2 (MNHNS, SASEGT) derive from the germline V gene. The CDR3 runs 11 residues from the cysteine to the phenylalanine. CDR3 DNA only is kept here, 33 bases in frame from base 1. V is shortened by 6 bases, J by 4 bases, and the region joining them spans 7 bases.